The 12 T cell receptor beta chains reported below all come from one sample, sequenced in a study of blood T cell repertoires in COVID-19. Assay used: immunoSEQ multiplex PCR; TCRdb lists only in-frame clones, some missing. This sample has some 330,000 clones, with just under 90% found just once. The sequencing sample was made of peripheral blood. These receptors came from a young woman with COVID-19, enrolled during active disease.

The genes are TRBV3-1 (or the pseudogene TRBV3-2) and TRBJ1-3; 7 bases match TRBD1. The V and J ends lost 0 bases and 0 bases, in that order; junction bases with no gene match: 2. The germline V gene has CDR1 LGHDT and CDR2 YNNKEL (reference sequence). The CDR3 spans 16 residues. The chain's CDR3 is CASSQDQGVSGNTIYF. The CDR3 DNA sequence: TGTGCCAGCAGCCAAGATCAGGGGGTCTCTGGAAACACCATATATTTT.

A few counts support this clone. The chain uses TRBV7-9 and TRBJ2-5, with TRBD2 matching 11 bases. In germline, CDR1 is SEHNR, CDR2 FQNEAQ (reference sequence). CDR3 length equals 16 residues. Trimming at V came to 4 bases and at J to 5 bases, leaving 9 bases not matched to a gene. The DNA for the CDR3 is TGTGCCAGCAGCTCTACTAGCGGGGGCGTGTGGGAGACCCAGTACTTC. It encodes CASSSTSGGVWETQYF. Based on the CDR3 plus reference TRBV7-9 and TRBJ2-5, the full variable domain is DTGVSQNPRHKITKRGQNVTFRCDPISEHNRLYWYRQTLGQGPEFLTYFQNEAQLEKSRLLSDRFSAERPKGSFSTLEIQRTEQGDSAMYLCASSSTSGGVWETQYFGPGTRLLVL.

The chain carries TRBV5-5 and TRBJ2-7; 10 bases agree with TRBD1. Germline values: CDR1 SGHKS, CDR2 YYEKEE (reference sequence). Losses at the gene ends were 4 bases for V and 1 base for J; bases not matched to a gene: 8. The CDR3 consists of 16 residues. This CDR3 is CASSLPGQGMSYEQYF. DNA of the CDR3: TGTGCCAGCAGCCTCCCGGGACAGGGGATGTCCTACGAGCAGTACTTC.

This rearrangement joins TRBV7-9 to TRBJ2-5; D might be TRBD2 (5 bases). Trimming left V 5 bases short and J 4 bases short, with 17 bases between. From germline, CDR1 is SEHNR and CDR2 FQNEAQ (reference sequence). CDR3 size: 15 residues. The CDR3 is CASSPYMRDAETQYF. The CDR3 DNA reads TGTGCCAGCAGCCCCTACATGAGGGATGCAGAGACCCAGTACTTC. The entire variable domain, with the rest obtained from reference TRBV7-9 and TRBJ2-5, is as follows: DTGVSQNPRHKITKRGQNVTFRCDPISEHNRLYWYRQTLGQGPEFLTYFQNEAQLEKSRLLSDRFSAERPKGSFSTLEIQRTEQGDSAMYLCASSPYMRDAETQYFGPGTRLLVL.

The rearrangement joins TRBV6-6 to TRBJ1-6; D is perhaps TRBD1 (5 bases). Looked up from germline, CDR1 is MNHNY and CDR2 is SVGAGI (reference sequence). Trimming removed 2 bases at V and 5 bases at J, with 13 bases between. The CDR3 consists of 16 residues. CDR3 in amino acids: CASSYGAGLNNSPLHF. DNA for the CDR3: TGTGCCAGCAGTTACGGGGCCGGTCTCAATAATTCACCCCTCCACTTT.

V gene TRBV5-4 combines with J gene TRBJ1-2, with TRBD1 identical over 7 bases. CDR1 and CDR2 from the germline V gene are SGHNT and YYREEE (reference sequence). The CDR3 loop spans 13 amino acids. Trimming cost V 3 bases and J 6 bases; bases outside gene matches: 5. The CDR3 region is CASSYRGVDGYTF. Here the CDR3 DNA reads TGTGCCAGCAGCTACAGGGGAGTGGATGGCTACACCTTC.

The genes are TRBV28 and TRBJ2-5, with D maybe TRBD1 (5 bases). This CDR3 comprises 15 residues. Germline lookup yields CDR1 MDHEN and CDR2 SYDVKM. Trimming shortened V by 6 bases and J by 0 bases, and 14 bases separated the two germline ends. CDR3 protein: CASSVTRAHQETQYF. In nucleotides, the CDR3 is TGTGCCAGCAGCGTCACCAGGGCTCACCAAGAGACCCAGTACTTC.

The CDR3: CASSTSTGRTNYGYTF. The CDR3 nucleotides read TGTGCCAGTAGTACCTCGACAGGGCGAACTAACTATGGCTACACCTTC. The chain joins TRBV19 to TRBJ1-2; 7 bases map to TRBD1. The CDR3 contains 16 residues. Germline CDR1 is LNHDA and CDR2 is SQIVND (reference sequence). The junction had 8 bases not matched to a gene; V was cut back by 4 bases and J by 0 bases.

V is TRBV16 and J is TRBJ1-6; D remains ambiguous. The CDR3 is 13 residues long. V dropped 0 bases and J dropped 7 bases, with 4 bases sitting between them. The germline gives CDR1 KGHSY, CDR2 FQNENV. This chain's CDR3 is CASSQSENSPLHF. The CDR3 DNA reads TGTGCCAGCAGCCAATCCGAGAATTCACCCCTCCACTTT.

The chain carries TRBV27 and TRBJ1-1; weak D call: TRBD1 (5 bases). Germline lookup yields CDR1 MNHEY and CDR2 SMNVEV (reference sequence). With 4 bases removed from V and 3 bases from J, the gap between germline ends came to 12 bases. There are 14 residues in the CDR3. This CDR3 is CASSSVGADTEAFF. DNA for the CDR3: TGTGCCAGCAGTTCGGTTGGGGCGGACACTGAAGCTTTCTTT.

The J gene is TRBJ2-3, the V gene TRBV9; 8 bases map to TRBD2. The V gene end was trimmed by 2 bases and the J gene end by 0 bases; junction bases not matched to a gene: 2. Germline-derived CDR1 and CDR2 are SGDLS and YYNGEE. The CDR3 runs to 15 residues. CDR3 nucleotides: TGTGCCAGCAGCGTCGGGGGGGCTAGCACAGATACGCAGTATTTT. Amino acids: CASSVGGASTDTQYF.

This clone was counted between two and nine times. The rearrangement uses TRBV5-1 and TRBJ1-2; 7 nucleotides line up with TRBD1. The V gene's germline CDR1 is SGHRS and CDR2 YFSETQ. After removal of 2 bases from V and 5 bases from J, the junction contained 6 bases not matched to a gene. This CDR3 spans 14 amino acids. DNA of the CDR3: TGCGCCAGCAGCTTTACAGGGGACTCTTATGGCTACACCTTC. It specifies CASSFTGDSYGYTF.